This is a list of T cell receptor beta chains from one sample in a study of human T cells and chemical hapten exposure. TCRdb independently ran MiXCR on the RACE reads; one entry per CDR3 protein. Of around 130,000 distinct CDR3 sequences listed, approximately 9.1% are singletons. The sequenced material came from whole blood. All receptors derive from a male donor in good health. Some clones in this sample may be carry-over from other donors' samples. The CDR3 runs from the conserved cysteine through the conserved F or W. D genes are given only for firm matches. Only part of the rows carry a size: once, few, many, or a class if the clone is expanded.

>TRBD1|TRBV5-1|TRBJ2-1|many
CASSSGQEINEQFF
TGCGCCAGCAGCTCGGGACAGGAGATCAATGAGCAGTTCTTC
>-|TRBV7-2|TRBJ2-1|-
CASSSQWGPGDEQFF
TGTGCCAGCAGCTCCCAATGGGGGCCAGGGGATGAGCAGTTCTTC
>TRBD2|TRBV4-2|TRBJ2-1|many
CASSPARNSGRTYNEQFF
TGTGCCAGCAGCCCAGCCCGTAATAGCGGGAGGACCTACAATGAGCAGTTCTTC
>-|TRBV18|TRBJ2-1|few
CASSPSFRDSYNEQFF
TGTGCCAGCTCACCAAGTTTTCGGGACTCCTACAATGAGCAGTTCTTC
>TRBD1|TRBV10-3|TRBJ1-1|many
CAISSQGDTEAFF
TGTGCCATCAGTAGCCAGGGGGACACTGAAGCTTTCTTT
>TRBD2|TRBV7-2|TRBJ2-7|-
CASSFGLAGDSSYEQYF
TGTGCCAGCAGCTTCGGACTAGCGGGGGACAGCTCCTACGAGCAGTACTTC
>-|TRBV4-1|TRBJ1-4|-
CASSQEGFEKLFF
TGCGCCAGCAGCCAAGAAGGTTTTGAAAAACTGTTTTTT
>-|TRBV20-1|TRBJ2-7|few
CSASRGPSGYEQYF
TGCAGTGCTAGTAGAGGTCCCTCTGGCTACGAGCAGTACTTC
>-|TRBV11-2|TRBJ1-1|-
CATQTGYANTEAFF
TGTGCCACCCAAACGGGTTATGCGAACACTGAAGCTTTCTTT
>TRBD2|TRBV15|TRBJ2-1|-
CATSTLGSGGASGGEQFF
TGTGCCACCAGCACCCTTGGTAGCGGGGGGGCCTCTGGGGGTGAGCAGTTCTTC
>TRBD1|TRBV20-1|TRBJ1-2|many
CSAPARGDRVGGYTF
TGCAGTGCTCCCGCTCGGGGGGACAGGGTGGGAGGCTACACCTTC
>TRBD1|TRBV7-8|TRBJ2-7|few
CASSLEGTGSEFEYF
TGTGCCAGCAGCTTAGAAGGGACAGGGTCGGAATTCGAGTACTTC
>-|TRBV11-2|TRBJ2-1|-
CASTPGAAYNEQFF
TGTGCCAGCACCCCTGGGGCGGCATACAATGAGCAGTTCTTC
>TRBD2|TRBV5-1|TRBJ2-3|few
CASSLEFPAGGPGNTQYF
TGCGCCAGCAGCTTGGAATTTCCGGCGGGAGGGCCCGGCAATACGCAGTATTTT
>-|TRBV7-9|TRBJ2-2|-
CASSPRPRERKVADSYYTGELFF
TGTGCCAGCAGCCCCCGACCCCGGGAGAGGAAGGTAGCCGACAGTTATTACACCGGGGAGCTGTTTTTT
>TRBD2|TRBV2|TRBJ2-1|-
CASSEERGNNEQFF
TGTGCCAGCAGTGAGGAGCGGGGAAACAATGAGCAGTTCTTC
>-|TRBV6-5|TRBJ1-1|many
CASSYSGDEAFF
TGTGCCAGCAGTTACTCCGGGGATGAAGCTTTCTTT
>-|TRBV28|TRBJ2-2|many
CASTLGLSELFF
TGTGCCAGCACCTTAGGTCTCTCAGAGCTGTTTTTT